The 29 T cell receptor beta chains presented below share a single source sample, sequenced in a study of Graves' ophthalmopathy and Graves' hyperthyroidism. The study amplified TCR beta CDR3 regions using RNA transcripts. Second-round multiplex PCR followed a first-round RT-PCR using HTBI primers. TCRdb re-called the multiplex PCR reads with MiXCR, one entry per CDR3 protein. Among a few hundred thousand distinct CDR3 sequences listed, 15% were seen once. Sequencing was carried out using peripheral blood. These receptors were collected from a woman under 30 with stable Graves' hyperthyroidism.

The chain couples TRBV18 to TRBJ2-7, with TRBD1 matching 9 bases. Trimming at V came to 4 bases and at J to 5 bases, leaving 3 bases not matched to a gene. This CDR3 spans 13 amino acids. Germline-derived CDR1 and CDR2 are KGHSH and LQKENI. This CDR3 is CASSQRDRDEQYF. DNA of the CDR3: TGTGCCAGCTCACAACGGGACAGGGACGAGCAGTACTTC.

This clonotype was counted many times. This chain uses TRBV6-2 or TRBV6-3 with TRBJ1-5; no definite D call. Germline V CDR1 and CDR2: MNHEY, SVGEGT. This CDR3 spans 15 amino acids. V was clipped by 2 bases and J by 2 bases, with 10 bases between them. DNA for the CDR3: TGTGCCAGCAGTTACAGGGCGGCCGGCAATCAGCCCCAGCATTTT. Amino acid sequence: CASSYRAAGNQPQHF.

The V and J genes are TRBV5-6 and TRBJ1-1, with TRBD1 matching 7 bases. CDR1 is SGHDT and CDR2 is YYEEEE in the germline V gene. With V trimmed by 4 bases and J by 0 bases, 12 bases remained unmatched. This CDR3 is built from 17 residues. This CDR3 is CASSHTRDSYMNTEAFF. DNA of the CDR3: TGTGCCAGCAGCCATACAAGGGACAGCTACATGAACACTGAAGCTTTCTTT.

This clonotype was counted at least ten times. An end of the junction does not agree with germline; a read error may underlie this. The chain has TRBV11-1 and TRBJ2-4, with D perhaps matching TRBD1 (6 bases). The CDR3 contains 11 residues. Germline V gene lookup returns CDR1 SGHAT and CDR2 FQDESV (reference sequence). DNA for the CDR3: TGTGCCAGCAGCTTAGGGGACATTAAGTACTTC. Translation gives CASSLGDIKYF.

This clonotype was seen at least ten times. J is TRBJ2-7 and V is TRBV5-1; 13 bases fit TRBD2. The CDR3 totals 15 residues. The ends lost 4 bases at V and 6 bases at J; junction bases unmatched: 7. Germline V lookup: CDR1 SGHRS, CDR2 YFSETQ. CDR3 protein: CASSPRLAGGSEQYF. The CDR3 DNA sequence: TGCGCCAGCAGCCCAAGACTAGCGGGGGGAAGCGAGCAGTACTTC.

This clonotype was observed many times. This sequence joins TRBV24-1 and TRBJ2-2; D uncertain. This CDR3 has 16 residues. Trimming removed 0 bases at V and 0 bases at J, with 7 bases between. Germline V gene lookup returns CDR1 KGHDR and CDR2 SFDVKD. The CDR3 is CATSDLVTTNTGELFF. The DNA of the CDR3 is TGTGCCACCAGTGATTTGGTGACAACGAACACCGGGGAGCTGTTTTTT.

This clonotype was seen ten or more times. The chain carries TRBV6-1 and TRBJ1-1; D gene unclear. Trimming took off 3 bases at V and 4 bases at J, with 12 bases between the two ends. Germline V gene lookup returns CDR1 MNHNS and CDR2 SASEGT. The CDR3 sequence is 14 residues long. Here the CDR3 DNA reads TGTGCCAGCAGTGACTGGATGGTGGGCACTGAAGCTTTCTTT. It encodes CASSDWMVGTEAFF.

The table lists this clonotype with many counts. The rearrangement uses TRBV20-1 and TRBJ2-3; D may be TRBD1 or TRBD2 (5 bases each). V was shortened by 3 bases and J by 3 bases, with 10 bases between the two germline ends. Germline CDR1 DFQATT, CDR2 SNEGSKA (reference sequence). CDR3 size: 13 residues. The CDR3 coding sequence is TGCAGTGCTAGCGGGGCCATTACAGATACGCAGTATTTT. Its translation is CSASGAITDTQYF.

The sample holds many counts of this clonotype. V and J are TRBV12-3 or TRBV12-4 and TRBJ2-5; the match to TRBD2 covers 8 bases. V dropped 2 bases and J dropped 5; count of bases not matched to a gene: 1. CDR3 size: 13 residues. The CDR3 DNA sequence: TGTGCCAGCAGTTTAATAGCGGGGGAGACCCAGTACTTC. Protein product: CASSLIAGETQYF.

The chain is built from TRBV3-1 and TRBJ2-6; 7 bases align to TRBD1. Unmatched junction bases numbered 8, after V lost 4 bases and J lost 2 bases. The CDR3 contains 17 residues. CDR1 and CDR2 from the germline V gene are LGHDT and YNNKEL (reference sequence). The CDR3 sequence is CASSLRQGRTGANVLTF. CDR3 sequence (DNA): TGTGCCAGCAGCCTGCGACAGGGTAGGACTGGGGCCAACGTCCTGACTTTC.

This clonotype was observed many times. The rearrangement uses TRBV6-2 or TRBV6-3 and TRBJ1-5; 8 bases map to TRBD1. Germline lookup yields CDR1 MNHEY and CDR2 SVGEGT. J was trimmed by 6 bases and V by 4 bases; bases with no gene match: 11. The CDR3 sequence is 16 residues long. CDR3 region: CASSFHWTGISQPQHF. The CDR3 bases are TGTGCCAGCAGTTTCCATTGGACAGGGATTTCTCAGCCCCAGCATTTT.

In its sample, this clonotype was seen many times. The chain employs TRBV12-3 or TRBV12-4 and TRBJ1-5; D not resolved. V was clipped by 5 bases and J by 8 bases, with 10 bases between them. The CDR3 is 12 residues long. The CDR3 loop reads CASSNNWEPQHF. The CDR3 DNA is TGTGCCAGCAGTAACAATTGGGAGCCCCAGCATTTT.

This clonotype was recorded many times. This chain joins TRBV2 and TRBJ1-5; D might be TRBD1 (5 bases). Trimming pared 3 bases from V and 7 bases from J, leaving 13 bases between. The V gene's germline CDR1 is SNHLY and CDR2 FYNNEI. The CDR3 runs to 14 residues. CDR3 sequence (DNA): TGTGCCAGCAGTGAGGGCAGGGCAGTCCAGCCCCAGCATTTT. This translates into CASSEGRAVQPQHF.

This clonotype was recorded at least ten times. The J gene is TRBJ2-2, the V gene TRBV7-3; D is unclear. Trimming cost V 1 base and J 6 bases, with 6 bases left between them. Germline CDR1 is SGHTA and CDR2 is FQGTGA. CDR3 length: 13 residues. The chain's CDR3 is CASSLRRSGELFF. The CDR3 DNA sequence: TGTGCCAGCAGCTTAAGGCGATCCGGGGAGCTGTTTTTT.

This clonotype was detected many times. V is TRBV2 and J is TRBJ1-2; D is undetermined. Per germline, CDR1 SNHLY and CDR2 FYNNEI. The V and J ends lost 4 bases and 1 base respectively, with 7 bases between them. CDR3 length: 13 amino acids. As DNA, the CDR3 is TGTGCCAGCAGTGCCCCGGTTAACTATGGCTACACCTTC. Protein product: CASSAPVNYGYTF.

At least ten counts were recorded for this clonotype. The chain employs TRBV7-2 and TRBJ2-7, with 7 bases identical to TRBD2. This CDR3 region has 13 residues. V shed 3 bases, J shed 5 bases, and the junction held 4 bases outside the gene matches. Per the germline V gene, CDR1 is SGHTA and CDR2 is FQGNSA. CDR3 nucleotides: TGTGCCAGCAGCTTGGGGAGGGGCGACGAGCAGTACTTC. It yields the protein CASSLGRGDEQYF.

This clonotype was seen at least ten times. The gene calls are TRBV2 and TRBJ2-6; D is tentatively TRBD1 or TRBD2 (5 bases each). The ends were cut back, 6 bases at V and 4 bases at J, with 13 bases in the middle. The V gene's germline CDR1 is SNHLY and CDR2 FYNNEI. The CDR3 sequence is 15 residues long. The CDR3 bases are TGTGCCAGCAGGGCCACGGGGCCCGGGGCCAACGTCCTGACTTTC. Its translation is CASRATGPGANVLTF.

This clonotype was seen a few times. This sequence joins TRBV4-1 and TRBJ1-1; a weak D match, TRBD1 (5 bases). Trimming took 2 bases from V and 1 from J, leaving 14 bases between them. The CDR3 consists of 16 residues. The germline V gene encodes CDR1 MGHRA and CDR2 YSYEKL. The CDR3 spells CASSQPLKRGNTEAFF. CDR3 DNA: TGCGCCAGCAGCCAACCCTTAAAAAGGGGGAACACTGAAGCTTTCTTT.

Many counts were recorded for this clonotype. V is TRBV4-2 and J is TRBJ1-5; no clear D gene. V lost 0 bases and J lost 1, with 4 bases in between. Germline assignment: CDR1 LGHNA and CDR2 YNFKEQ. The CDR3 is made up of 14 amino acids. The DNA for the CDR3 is TGTGCCAGCAGCCAAGATAAGAGCAATCAGCCCCAGCATTTT. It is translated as CASSQDKSNQPQHF.

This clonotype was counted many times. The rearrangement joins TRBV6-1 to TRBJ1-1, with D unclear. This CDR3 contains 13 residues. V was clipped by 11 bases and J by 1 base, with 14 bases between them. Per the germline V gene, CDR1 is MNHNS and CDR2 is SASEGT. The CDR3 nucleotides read TGTGCCGGACGACTAAAACAGAACACTGAAGCTTTCTTT. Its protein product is CAGRLKQNTEAFF.

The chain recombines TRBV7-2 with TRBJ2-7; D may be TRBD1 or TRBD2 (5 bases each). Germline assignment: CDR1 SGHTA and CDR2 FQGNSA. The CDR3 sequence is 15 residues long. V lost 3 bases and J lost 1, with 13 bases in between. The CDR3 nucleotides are TGTGCCAGCAGCTTGGGACCATCTTATTCCTACGAGCAGTACTTC. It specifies CASSLGPSYSYEQYF.

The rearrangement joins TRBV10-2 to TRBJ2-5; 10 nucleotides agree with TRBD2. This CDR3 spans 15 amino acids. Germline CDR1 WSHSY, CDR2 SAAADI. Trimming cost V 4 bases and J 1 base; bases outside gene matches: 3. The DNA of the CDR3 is TGCGCCAGCAGTGGTAGCGGGGGGCCCCAAGAGACCCAGTACTTC. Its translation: CASSGSGGPQETQYF.

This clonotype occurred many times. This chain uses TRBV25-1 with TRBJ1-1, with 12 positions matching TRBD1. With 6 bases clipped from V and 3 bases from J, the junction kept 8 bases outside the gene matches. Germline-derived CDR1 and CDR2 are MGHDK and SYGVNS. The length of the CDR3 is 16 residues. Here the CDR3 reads CASRPGTGGGYTEAFF. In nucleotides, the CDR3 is TGTGCCAGCAGGCCCGGGACAGGGGGCGGGTACACTGAAGCTTTCTTT.

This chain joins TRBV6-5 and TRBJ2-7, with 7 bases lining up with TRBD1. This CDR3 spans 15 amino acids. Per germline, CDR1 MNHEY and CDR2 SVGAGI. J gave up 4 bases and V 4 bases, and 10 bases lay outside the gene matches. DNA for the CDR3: TGTGCCAGCAGTTCGGACAGGTCGGGGCCTTACGAGCAGTACTTC. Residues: CASSSDRSGPYEQYF.

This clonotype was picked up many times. The CDR3 sequence: CSASGANYEQYF. The CDR3, as DNA: TGCAGTGCTAGCGGGGCTAACTACGAGCAGTACTTC. This sequence joins TRBV20-1 and TRBJ2-7, with D perhaps matching TRBD1 or TRBD2 (5 bases each). V lost 3 bases to trimming and J lost 3 bases, with 9 bases between them. The CDR3 totals 12 residues. Germline assignment: CDR1 DFQATT and CDR2 SNEGSKA (reference sequence).

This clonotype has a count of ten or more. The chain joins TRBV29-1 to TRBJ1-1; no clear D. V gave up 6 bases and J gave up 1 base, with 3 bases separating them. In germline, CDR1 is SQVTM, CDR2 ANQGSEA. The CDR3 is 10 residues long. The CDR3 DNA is TGCAGCGTCGCGAACACTGAAGCTTTCTTT. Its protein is CSVANTEAFF. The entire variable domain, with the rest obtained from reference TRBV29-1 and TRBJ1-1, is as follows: SAVISQKPSRDICQRGTSLTIQCQVDSQVTMMFWYRQQPGQSLTLIATANQGSEATYESGFVIDKFPISRPNLTFSTLTVSNMSPEDSSIYLCSVANTEAFFGQGTRLTVV.

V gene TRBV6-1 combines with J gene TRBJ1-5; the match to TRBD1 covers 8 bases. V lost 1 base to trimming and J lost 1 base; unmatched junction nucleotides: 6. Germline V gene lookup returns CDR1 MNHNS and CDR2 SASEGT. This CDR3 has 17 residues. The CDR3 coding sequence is TGTGCCAGCAGTGAAGAATTTTGGACAGGGAGCAATCAGCCCCAGCATTTT. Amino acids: CASSEEFWTGSNQPQHF.

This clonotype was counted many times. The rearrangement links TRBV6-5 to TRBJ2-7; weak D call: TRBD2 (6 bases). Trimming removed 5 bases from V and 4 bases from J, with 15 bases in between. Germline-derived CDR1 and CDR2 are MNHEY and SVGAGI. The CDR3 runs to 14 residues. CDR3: CASSPGVGLYEQYF. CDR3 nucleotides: TGTGCCAGCAGTCCGGGGGTGGGCCTTTACGAGCAGTACTTC.

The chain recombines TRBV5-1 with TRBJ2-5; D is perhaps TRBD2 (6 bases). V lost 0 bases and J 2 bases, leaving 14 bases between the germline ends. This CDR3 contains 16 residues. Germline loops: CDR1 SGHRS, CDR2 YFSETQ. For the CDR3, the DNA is TGCGCCAGCAGCTTGGCCAGCGCTAGCGCTCAAGAGACCCAGTACTTC. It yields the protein CASSLASASAQETQYF.